This T cell receptor beta chain was sequenced during a study of T cell responses to AZD1222 COVID-19 vaccine (TCRdb year 2021). Regarding the complete study: TCR sequencing was performed for about 250 trial participants, of whom some 200 were given two doses of AZD1222 and roughly 25 were given two doses of MenACWY control vaccine. Enrollment into the trials was organized by age into subgroups of 18-55, 56-69 and 70-plus years, and those subgroups contained roughly 140, 27 and 60 TCR-sequenced participants, respectively.

The germline V gene specifies SGHRS as CDR1 and YFSETQ as CDR2. The CDR3 spans 14 residues, from the cysteine through the phenylalanine. CDR3 DNA only is kept here, 42 bases in frame from base 1. At the junction V is shortened by 4 bases and J by 5 bases, with 12 bases in between. The sample holds a few counts of this clone. Its antigen remains undetermined. No clone much larger than this one lies a single base away; base qualities are absent. The paper's findings and limits, for the study overall: Reportedly, almost half of the unique spike-specific TCRs recognized epitopes lying outside the regions that are mutated in the B.1.351 and B.1.1.7 variants. The vaccine-associated CD4 TCRs covered the entire spike protein, and the dominant responses fell in regions 160-218 and 743-854. In the small 56-69-year group, the increase in depth fell short of significance, most likely because of low power. Participants were mostly white British and included more females than males, and it was suggested by the authors that clonal diversity may have been underestimated. Conclusions about previously exposed vaccinees are limited because only six or seven AZD1222 recipients were SARS-CoV-2 seropositive at baseline. Because no day 14 peak-response samples were available, repertoires were characterized only after the peak T cell response. A significant rise in spike-specific TCR breadth and depth was observed after two AZD1222 doses relative to day 0 and relative to MenACWY recipients.

The intended sense of this specimen's time point label: about 28 days (+/-7) after the second vaccine dose. Because spike-specific TCR depth and breadth did not differ between the two schedules, AZD1222 recipients who got a second dose at roughly 4 weeks were pooled with those who got a second dose at roughly 12 weeks. Vaccinee samples were obtained from the UK trials COV001 and COV002, which included a single-blind randomized controlled phase 2/3 trial of AZD1222 (ChAdOx1 nCoV-19) in healthy adults. Trial participant PBMC samples were collected at day 0 and day 28 after the second dose for TCRbeta chain sequencing. The CDR3 regions of human TCRbeta chains were analyzed by immunosequencing. The paper's processing steps were these. Repertoire TCRs were checked for matches against a reference library of SARS-CoV-2-specific TCRs that had been generated using the MIRA antigen-specificity platform. Breadth meant the fraction of unique TCRs that were SARS-CoV-2-associated, whereas depth meant the fraction of total T cells that were SARS-CoV-2-associated. Each spike-specific TCR was assigned to its reactive spike region and to a CD4 or CD8 class using the MIRA data. Log10-transformed breadth and depth values were compared by one-way ANOVA with Sidak's multiple comparisons tests. TCRdb's version of the immuneACCESS table is confined to in-frame rearrangements and falls short of the full clone set. An unresolved V gene accounts for under half of the shortfall where checked; the remainder is of unknown origin. V and J calls and clone size come straight from that table; D and trimming were deduced from the DNA. The sample contains 95,000 to 100,000 clones, around 85% of them found a single time. The top ten clones comprise 13% to 15% of the sample.

The sequencing here drew on peripheral blood, taken 28 days after the second AZD1222 dose. The rearrangement joined TRBV5-1 to TRBJ1-4; too little of a D gene remains to name it. This TCR came from an adult who received the AZD1222 COVID-19 vaccine. The encoded CDR3 is CASSAGPENEKLFF. The sequenced DNA: TGCGCCAGCAGCGCCGGTCCAGAAAATGAAAAACTGTTTTTT.